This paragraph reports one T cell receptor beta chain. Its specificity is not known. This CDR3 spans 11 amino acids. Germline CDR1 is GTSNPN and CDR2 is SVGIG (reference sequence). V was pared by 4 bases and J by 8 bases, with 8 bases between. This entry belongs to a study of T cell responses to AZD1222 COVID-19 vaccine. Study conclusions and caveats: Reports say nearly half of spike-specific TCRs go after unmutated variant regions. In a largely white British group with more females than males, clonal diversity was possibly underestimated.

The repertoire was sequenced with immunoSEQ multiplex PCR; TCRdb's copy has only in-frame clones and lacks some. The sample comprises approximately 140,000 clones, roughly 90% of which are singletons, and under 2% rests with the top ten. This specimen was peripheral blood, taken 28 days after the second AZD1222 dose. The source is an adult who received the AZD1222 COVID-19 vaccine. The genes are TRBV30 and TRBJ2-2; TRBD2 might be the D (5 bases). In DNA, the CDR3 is TGTGCCTGGAAAAGGGAGGGGGAGCTGTTTTTT. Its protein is CAWKREGELFF. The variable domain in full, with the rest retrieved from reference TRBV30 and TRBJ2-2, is SQTIHQWPATLVQPVGSPLSLECTVEGTSNPNLYWYRQAAGRGLQLLFYSVGIGQISSEVPQNLSASRPQDRQFILSSKKLLLSDSGFYLCAWKREGELFFGEGSRLTVL.